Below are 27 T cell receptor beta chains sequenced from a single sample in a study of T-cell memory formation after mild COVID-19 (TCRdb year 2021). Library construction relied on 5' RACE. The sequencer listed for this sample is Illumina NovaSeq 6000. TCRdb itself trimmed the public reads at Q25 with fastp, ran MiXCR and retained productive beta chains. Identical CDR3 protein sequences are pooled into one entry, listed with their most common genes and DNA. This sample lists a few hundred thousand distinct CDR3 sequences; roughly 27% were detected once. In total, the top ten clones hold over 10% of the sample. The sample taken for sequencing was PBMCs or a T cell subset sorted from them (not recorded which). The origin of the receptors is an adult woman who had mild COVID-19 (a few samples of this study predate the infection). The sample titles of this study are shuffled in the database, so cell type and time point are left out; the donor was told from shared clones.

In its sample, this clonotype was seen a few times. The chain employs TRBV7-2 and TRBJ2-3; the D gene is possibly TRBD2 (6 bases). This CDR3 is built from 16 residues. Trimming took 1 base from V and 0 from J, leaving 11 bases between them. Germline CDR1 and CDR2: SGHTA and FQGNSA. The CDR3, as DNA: TGTGCCAGCAGCTTAGTACGCGGGACTAGCACAGATACGCAGTATTTT. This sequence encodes CASSLVRGTSTDTQYF.

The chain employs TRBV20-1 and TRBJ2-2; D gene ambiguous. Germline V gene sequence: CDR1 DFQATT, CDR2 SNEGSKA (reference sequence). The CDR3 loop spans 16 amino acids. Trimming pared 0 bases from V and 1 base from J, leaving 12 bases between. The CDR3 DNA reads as TGCAGTGCTAGAGAAAGTGGACGGGTGAACACCGGGGAGCTGTTTTTT. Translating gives CSARESGRVNTGELFF.

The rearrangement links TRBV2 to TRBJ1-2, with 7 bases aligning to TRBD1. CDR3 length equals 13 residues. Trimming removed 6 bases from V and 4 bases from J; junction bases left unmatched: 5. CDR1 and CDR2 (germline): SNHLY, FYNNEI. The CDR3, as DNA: TGTGCCAGCAGGCCGACAGGGTCCTATGGCTACACCTTC. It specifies CASRPTGSYGYTF.

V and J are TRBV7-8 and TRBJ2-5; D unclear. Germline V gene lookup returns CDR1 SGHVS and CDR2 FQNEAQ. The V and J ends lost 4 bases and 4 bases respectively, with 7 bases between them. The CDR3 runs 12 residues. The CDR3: CASSWVSETQYF. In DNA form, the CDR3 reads TGTGCCAGCAGCTGGGTTTCAGAGACCCAGTACTTC.

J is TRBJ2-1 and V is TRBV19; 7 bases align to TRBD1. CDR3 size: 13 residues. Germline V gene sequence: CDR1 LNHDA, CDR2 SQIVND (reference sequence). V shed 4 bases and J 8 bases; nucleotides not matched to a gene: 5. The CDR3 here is CASSTTGFHEQFF. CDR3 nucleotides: TGTGCCAGTAGTACGACAGGGTTCCATGAGCAGTTCTTC.

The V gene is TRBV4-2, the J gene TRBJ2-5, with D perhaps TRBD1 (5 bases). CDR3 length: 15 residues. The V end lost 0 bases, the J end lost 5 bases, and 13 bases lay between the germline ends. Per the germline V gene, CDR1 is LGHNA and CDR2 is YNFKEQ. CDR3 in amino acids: CASSQDIGVWETQYF. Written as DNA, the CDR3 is TGTGCCAGCAGCCAAGATATAGGGGTGTGGGAGACCCAGTACTTC.

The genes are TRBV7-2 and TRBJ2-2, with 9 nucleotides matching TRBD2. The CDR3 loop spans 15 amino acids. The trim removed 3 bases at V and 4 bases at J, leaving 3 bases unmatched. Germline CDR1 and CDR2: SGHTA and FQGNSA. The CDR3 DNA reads TGTGCCAGCAGCTTCGCGGGAGGGGTCACCGGGGAGCTGTTTTTT. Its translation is CASSFAGGVTGELFF. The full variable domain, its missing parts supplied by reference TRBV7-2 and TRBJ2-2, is GAGVSQSPSNKVTEKGKDVELRCDPISGHTALYWYRQSLGQGLEFLIYFQGNSAPDKSGLPSDRFSAERTGGSVSTLTIQRTQQEDSAVYLCASSFAGGVTGELFFGEGSRLTVL.

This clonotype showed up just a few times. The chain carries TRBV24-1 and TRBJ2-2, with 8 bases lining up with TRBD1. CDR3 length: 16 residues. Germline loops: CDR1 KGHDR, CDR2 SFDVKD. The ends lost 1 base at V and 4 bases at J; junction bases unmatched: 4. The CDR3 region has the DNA TGTGCCACCAGTGATTTAGGGACAGGTCCCACCGGGGAGCTGTTTTTT. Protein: CATSDLGTGPTGELFF.

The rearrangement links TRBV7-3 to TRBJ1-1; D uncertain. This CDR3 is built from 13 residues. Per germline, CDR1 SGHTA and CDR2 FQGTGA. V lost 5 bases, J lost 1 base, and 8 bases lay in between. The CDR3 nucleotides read TGTGCCAGCAGCCCGGACGGGAACACTGAAGCTTTCTTT. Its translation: CASSPDGNTEAFF.

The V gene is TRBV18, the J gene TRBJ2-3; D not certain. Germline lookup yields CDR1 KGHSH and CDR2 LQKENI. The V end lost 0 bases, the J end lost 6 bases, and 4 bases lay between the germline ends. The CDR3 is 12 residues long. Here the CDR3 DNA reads TGTGCCAGCTCACCACCTATGGATACGCAGTATTTT. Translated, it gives CASSPPMDTQYF.

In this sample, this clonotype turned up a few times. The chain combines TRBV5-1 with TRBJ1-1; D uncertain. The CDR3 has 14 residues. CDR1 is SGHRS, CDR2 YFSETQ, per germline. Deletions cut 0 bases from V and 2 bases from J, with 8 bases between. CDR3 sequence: CASSLAVDNTEAFF. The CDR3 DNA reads TGCGCCAGCAGCTTGGCGGTGGATAACACTGAAGCTTTCTTT.

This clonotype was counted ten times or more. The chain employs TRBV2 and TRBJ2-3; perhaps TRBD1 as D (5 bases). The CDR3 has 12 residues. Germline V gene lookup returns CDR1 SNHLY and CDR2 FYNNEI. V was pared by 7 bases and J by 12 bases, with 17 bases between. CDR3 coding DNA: TGTGCCAGCAACAGACAGACCCAGGATCAGTATTTT. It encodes CASNRQTQDQYF.

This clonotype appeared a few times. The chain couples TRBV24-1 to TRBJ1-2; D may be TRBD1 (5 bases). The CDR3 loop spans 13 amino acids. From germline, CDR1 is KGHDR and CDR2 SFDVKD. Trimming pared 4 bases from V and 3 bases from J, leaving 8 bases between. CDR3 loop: CATSDGTDYGYTF. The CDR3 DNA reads TGTGCCACCAGTGACGGGACGGACTATGGCTACACCTTC.

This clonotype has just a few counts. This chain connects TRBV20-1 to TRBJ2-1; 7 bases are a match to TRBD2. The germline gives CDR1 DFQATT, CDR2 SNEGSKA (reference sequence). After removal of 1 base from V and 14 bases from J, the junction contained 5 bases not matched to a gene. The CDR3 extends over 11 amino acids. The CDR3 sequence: CSARGLAEEFF. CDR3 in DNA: TGCAGTGCTAGAGGACTAGCCGAGGAGTTCTTC.

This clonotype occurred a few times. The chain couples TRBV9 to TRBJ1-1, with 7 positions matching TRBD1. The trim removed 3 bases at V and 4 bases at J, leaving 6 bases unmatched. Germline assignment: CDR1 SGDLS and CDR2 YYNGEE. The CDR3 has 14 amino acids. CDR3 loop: CASSASTGSTEAFF. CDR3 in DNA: TGTGCCAGCAGCGCATCGACAGGGAGCACTGAAGCTTTCTTT.

The CDR3 loop reads CASSSDMDIQYF. DNA for the CDR3: TGTGCCAGCAGCTCCGACATGGACATTCAGTACTTC. The gene calls are TRBV13 and TRBJ2-4, with no clear D. The germline V and J ends were trimmed by 4 bases and 8 bases, with 9 bases remaining between them. This CDR3 is built from 12 residues. In germline, CDR1 is PRHDT, CDR2 FYEKMQ (reference sequence).

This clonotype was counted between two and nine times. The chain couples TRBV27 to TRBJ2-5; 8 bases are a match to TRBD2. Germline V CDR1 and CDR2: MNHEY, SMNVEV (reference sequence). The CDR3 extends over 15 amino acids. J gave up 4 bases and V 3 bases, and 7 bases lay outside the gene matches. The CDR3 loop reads CASSFSGLAGETQYF. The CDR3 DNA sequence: TGTGCCAGCAGTTTCAGCGGGCTAGCGGGAGAGACCCAGTACTTC.

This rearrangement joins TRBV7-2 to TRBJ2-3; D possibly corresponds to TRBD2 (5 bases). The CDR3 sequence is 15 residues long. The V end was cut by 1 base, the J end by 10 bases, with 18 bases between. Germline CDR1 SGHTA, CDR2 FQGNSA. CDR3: CASSLVGRGSSPQYF. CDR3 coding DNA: TGTGCCAGCAGCTTAGTTGGTCGGGGAAGCAGTCCGCAGTATTTT.

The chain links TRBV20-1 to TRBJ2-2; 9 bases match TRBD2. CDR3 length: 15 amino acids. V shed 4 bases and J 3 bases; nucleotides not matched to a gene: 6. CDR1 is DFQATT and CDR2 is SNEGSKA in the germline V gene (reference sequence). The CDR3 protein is CSAKLSGSDTGELFF. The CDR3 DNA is TGCAGTGCTAAGCTTAGCGGGAGTGACACCGGGGAGCTGTTTTTT.

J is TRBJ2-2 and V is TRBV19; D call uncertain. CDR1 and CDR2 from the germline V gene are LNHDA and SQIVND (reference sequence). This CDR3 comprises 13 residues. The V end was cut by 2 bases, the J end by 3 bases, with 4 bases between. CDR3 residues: CASSIRDTGELFF. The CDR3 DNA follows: TGTGCCAGTAGTATAAGGGACACCGGGGAGCTGTTTTTT.

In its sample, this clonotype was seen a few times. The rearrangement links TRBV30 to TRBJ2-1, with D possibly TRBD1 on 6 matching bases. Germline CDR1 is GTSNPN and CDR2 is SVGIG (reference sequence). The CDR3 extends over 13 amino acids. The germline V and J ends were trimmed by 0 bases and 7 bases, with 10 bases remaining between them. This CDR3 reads CAWSVGRGNEQFF. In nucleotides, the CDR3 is TGTGCCTGGAGTGTCGGCAGGGGAAATGAGCAGTTCTTC.

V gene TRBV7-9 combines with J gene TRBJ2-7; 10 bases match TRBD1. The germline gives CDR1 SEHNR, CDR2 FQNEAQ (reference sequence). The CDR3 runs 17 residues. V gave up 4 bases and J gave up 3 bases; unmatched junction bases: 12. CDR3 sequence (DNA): TGTGCCAGCAGCTCGAACGCTGGATGGACAGGGGGCTACGAGCAGTACTTC. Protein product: CASSSNAGWTGGYEQYF.

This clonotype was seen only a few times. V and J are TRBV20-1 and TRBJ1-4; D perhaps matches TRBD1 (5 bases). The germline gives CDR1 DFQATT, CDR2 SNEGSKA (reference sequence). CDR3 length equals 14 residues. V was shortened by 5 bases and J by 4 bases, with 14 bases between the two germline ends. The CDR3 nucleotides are TGCAGTGCTGGTGATGGGGGTTTTAATGAAAAACTGTTTTTT. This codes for CSAGDGGFNEKLFF.

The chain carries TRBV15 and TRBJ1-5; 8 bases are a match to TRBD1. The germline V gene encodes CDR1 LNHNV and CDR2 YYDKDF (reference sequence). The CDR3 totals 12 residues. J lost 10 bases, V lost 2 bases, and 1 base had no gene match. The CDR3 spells CATSRSGGPQHF. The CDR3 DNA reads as TGTGCCACCAGCAGATCAGGGGGCCCCCAGCATTTT.

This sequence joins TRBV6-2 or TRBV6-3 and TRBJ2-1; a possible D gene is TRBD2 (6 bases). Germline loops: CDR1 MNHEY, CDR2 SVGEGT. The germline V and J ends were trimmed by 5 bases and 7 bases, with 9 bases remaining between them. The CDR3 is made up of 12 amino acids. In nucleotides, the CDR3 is TGTGCCAGCAGTCCTCGGGAGAATGAGCAGTTCTTC. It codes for CASSPRENEQFF.

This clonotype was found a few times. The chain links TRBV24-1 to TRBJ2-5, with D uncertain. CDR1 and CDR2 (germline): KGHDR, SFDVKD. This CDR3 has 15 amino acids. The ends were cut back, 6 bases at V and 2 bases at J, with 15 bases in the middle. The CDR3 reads CATSSSSSLQETQYF. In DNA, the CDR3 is TGTGCCACCAGTTCATCCTCATCCCTACAAGAGACCCAGTACTTC.

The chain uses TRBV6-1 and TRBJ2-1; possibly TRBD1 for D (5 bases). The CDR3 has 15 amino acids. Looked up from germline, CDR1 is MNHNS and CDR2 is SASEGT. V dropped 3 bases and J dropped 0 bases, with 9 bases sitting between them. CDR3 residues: CASSDTGSSYNEQFF. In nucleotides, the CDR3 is TGTGCCAGCAGTGATACAGGAAGCTCCTACAATGAGCAGTTCTTC.